The TCR beta chain described here comes from a study of blood T cell repertoires in COVID-19. Study-wide background: Nucleic acid was either cDNA or gDNA, and it came from T cells, B-cell-depleted T cells, or PBMCs.

From germline, CDR1 is KGHSH and CDR2 LQKENI. The CDR3 is made up of 14 amino acids. The V end was cut by 6 bases, the J end by 5 bases, with 16 bases between. The assay was immunoSEQ multiplex PCR, and TCRdb's table has in-frame clones only and misses some. The table shows around 480,000 clones, with around 87% occurring only once. The source material was PBMCs or T cells enriched from blood (not recorded which). V and J are TRBV18 and TRBJ1-1; D might be TRBD1 (5 bases). The sequence was obtained from a woman in her late teens or twenties who had recovered from COVID-19. CDR3 nucleotides: TGTGCCAGCTCCCCGGGGGGGTTTGGGACTGAAGCTTTCTTT. It codes for CASSPGGFGTEAFF.